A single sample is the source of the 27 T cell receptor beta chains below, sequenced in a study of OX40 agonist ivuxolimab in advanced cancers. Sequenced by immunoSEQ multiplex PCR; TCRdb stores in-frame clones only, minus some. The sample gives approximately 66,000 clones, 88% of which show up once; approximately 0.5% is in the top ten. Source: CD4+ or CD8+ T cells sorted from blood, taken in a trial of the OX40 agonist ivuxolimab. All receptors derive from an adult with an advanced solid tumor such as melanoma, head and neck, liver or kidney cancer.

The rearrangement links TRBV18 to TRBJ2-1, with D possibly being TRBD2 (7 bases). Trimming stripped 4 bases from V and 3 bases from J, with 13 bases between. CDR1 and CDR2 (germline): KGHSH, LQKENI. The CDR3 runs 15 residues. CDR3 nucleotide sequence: TGTGCCAGCTCACTACAGGGAGGGGGCTACAATGAGCAGTTCTTC. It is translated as CASSLQGGGYNEQFF.

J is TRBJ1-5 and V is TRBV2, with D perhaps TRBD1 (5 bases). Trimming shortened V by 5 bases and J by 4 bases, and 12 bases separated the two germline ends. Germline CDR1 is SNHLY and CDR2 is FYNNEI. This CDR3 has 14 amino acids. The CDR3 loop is CASSPSSGNQPQHF. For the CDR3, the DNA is TGTGCCAGCAGTCCATCCTCAGGGAATCAGCCCCAGCATTTT.

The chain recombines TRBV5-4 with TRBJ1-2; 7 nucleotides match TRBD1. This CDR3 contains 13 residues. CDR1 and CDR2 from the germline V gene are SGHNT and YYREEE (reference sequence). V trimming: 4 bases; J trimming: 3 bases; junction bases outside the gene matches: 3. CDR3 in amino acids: CASSPTGDYGYTF. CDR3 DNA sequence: TGTGCCAGCAGCCCTACAGGGGACTATGGCTACACCTTC.

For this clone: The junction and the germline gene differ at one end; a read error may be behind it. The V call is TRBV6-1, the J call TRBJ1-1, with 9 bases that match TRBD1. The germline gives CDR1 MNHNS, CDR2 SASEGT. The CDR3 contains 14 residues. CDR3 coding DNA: TGTGCCAGCAGCGAAGGACAGGGGAGGACTGAAGCTTTCTTT. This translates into CASSEGQGRTEAFF.

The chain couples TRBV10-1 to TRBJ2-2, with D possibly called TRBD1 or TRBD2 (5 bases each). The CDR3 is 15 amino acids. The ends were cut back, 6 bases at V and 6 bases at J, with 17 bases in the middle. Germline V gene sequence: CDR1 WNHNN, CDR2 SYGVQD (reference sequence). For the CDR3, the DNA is TGCGCCAGCAGCGACCGGGACGTCCGTCCCGGGGAGCTGTTTTTT. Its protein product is CASSDRDVRPGELFF.

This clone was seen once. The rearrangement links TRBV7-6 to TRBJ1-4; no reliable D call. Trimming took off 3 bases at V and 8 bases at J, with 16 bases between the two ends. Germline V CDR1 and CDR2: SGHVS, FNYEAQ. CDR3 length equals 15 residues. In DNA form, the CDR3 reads TGTGCCAGCAGCTTGGGAGGGCTTGGAAACGAAAAACTGTTTTTT. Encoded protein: CASSLGGLGNEKLFF. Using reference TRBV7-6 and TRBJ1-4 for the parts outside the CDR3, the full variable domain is GAGVSQSPRYKVTKRGQDVALRCDPISGHVSLYWYRQALGQGPEFLTYFNYEAQQDKSGLPNDRFSAERPEGSISTLTIQRTEQRDSAMYRCASSLGGLGNEKLFFGSGTQLSVL.

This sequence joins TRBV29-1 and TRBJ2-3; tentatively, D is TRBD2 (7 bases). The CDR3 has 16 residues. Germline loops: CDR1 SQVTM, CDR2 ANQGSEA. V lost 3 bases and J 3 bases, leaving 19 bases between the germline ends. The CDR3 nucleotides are TGCAGCGTTGAGGGGGCCGGCGGGGGCGGGACAGATACGCAGTATTTT. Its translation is CSVEGAGGGGTDTQYF.

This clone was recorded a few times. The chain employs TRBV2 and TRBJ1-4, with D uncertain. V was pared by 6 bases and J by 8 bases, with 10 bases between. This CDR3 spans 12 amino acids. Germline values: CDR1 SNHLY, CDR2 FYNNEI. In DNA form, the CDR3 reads TGTGCCAGCAGGGGCAGCCACGAAAAACTGTTTTTT. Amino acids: CASRGSHEKLFF.

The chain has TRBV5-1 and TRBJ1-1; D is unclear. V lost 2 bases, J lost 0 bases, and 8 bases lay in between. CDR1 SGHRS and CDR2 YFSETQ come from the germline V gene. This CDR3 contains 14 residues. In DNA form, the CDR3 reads TGCGCCAGCAGCTTCGACCGAATGAACACTGAAGCTTTCTTT. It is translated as CASSFDRMNTEAFF.

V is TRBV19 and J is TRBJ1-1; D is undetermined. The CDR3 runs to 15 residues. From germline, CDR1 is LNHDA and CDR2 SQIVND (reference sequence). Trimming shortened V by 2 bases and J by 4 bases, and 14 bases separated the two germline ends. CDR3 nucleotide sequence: TGTGCCAGTAGTATAAAAATTGACGGTTCCACTGAAGCTTTCTTT. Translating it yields CASSIKIDGSTEAFF. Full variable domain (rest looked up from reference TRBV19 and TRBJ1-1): DGGITQSPKYLFRKEGQNVTLSCEQNLNHDAMYWYRQDPGQGLRLIYYSQIVNDFQKGDIAEGYSVSREKKESFPLTVTSAQKNPTAFYLCASSIKIDGSTEAFFGQGTRLTVV.

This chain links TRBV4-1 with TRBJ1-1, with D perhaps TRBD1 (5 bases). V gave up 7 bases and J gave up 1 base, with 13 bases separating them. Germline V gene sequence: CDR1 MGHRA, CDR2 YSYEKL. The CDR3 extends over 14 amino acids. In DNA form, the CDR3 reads TGCGCCAGCACCGAAGGGGCAGCGAACACTGAAGCTTTCTTT. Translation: CASTEGAANTEAFF.

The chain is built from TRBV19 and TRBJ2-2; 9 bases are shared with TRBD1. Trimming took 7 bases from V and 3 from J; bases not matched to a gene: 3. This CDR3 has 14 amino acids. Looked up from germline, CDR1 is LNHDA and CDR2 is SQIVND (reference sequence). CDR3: CASTDRGDTGELFF. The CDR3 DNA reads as TGTGCCAGTACTGACAGGGGGGACACCGGGGAGCTGTTTTTT. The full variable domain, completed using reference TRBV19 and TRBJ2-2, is DGGITQSPKYLFRKEGQNVTLSCEQNLNHDAMYWYRQDPGQGLRLIYYSQIVNDFQKGDIAEGYSVSREKKESFPLTVTSAQKNPTAFYLCASTDRGDTGELFFGEGSRLTVL.

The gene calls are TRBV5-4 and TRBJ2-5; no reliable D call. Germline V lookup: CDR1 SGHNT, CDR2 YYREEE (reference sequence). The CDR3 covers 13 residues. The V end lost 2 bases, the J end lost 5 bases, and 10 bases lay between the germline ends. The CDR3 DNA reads TGTGCCAGCAGCTTACCCCAAGGGGAGACCCAGTACTTC. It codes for CASSLPQGETQYF.

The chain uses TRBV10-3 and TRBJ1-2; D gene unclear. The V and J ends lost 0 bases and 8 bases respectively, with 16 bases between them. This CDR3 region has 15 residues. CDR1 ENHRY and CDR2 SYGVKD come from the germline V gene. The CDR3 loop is CAISESAPSLEGYTF. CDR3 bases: TGTGCCATCAGTGAGTCCGCCCCTAGTCTTGAGGGCTACACCTTC.

The CDR3 region has the DNA TGTGCCAGCAGTTCGGGATCCCCATTCTCTGGAAACACCATATATTTT. Residues: CASSSGSPFSGNTIYF. The rearrangement uses TRBV28 and TRBJ1-3, with D uncertain. The CDR3 is 16 amino acids. V lost 4 bases, J lost 0 bases, and 13 bases lay in between. Germline V CDR1 and CDR2: MDHEN, SYDVKM. Drawing the rest from reference TRBV28 and TRBJ1-3, the complete variable domain is DVKVTQSSRYLVKRTGEKVFLECVQDMDHENMFWYRQDPGLGLRLIYFSYDVKMKEKGDIPEGYSVSREKKERFSLILESASTNQTSMYLCASSSGSPFSGNTIYFGEGSWLTVV.

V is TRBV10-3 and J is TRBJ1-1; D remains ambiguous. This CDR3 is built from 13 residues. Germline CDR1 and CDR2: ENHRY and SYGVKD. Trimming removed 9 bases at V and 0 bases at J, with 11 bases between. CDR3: CAISQPMNTEAFF. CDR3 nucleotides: TGTGCCATTTCTCAGCCAATGAACACTGAAGCTTTCTTT.

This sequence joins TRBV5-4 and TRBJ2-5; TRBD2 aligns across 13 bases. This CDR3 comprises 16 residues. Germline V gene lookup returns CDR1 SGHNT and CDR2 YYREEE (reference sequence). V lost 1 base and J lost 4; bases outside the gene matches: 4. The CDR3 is CASSLRLAGGGETQYF. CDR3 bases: TGTGCCAGCAGCTTGAGACTAGCGGGGGGAGGAGAGACCCAGTACTTC.

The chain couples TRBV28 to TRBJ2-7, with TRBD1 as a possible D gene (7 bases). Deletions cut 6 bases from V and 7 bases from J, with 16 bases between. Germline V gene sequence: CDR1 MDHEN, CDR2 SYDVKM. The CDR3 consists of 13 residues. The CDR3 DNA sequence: TGTGCCAGCAGGGCCTCAGGGGGGAGGGAGCAGTACTTC. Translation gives CASRASGGREQYF.

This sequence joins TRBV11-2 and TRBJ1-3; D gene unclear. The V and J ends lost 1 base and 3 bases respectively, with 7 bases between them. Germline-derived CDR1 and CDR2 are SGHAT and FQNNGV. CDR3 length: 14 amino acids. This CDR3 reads CASSLGGNGNTIYF. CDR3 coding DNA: TGTGCCAGCAGCTTAGGCGGGAATGGAAACACCATATATTTT. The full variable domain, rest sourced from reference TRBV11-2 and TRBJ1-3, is EAGVAQSPRYKIIEKRQSVAFWCNPISGHATLYWYQQILGQGPKLLIQFQNNGVVDDSQLPKDRFSAERLKGVDSTLKIQPAKLEDSAVYLCASSLGGNGNTIYFGEGSWLTVV.

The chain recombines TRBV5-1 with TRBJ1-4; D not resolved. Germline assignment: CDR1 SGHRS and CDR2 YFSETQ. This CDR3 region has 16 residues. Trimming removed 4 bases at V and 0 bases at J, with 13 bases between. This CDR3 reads CASSRGSFATNEKLFF. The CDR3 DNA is TGCGCCAGCAGCCGAGGGTCCTTTGCAACTAATGAAAAACTGTTTTTT.

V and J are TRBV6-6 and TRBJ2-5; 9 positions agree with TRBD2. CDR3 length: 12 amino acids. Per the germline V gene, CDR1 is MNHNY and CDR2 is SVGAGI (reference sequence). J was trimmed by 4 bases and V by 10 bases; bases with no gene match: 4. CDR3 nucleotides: TGTGCCACCGGGACTAGCCTAGAGACCCAGTACTTC. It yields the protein CATGTSLETQYF.

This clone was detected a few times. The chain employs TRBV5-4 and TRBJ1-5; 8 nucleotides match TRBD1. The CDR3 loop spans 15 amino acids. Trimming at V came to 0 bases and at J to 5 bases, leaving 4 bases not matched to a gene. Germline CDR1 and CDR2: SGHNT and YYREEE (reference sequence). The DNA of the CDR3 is TGTGCCAGCAGCTTGGACCAGGGGGCAGATCAGCCCCAGCATTTT. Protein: CASSLDQGADQPQHF.

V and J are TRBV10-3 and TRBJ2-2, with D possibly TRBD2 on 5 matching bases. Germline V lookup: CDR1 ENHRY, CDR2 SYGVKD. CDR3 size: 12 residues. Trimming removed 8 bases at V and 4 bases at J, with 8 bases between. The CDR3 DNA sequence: TGTGCCATCGCGGGTCTCACCGGGGAGCTGTTTTTT. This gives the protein CAIAGLTGELFF.

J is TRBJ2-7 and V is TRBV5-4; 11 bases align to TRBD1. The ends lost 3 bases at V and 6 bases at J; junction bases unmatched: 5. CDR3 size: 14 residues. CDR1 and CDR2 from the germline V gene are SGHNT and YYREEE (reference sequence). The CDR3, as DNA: TGTGCCAGCAGCTCGCCGGACAGGGGGCGCGAGCAGTACTTC. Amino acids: CASSSPDRGREQYF. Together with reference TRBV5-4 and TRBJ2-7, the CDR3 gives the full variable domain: ETGVTQSPTHLIKTRGQQVTLRCSSQSGHNTVSWYQQALGQGPQFIFQYYREEENGRGNFPPRFSGLQFPNYSSELNVNALELDDSALYLCASSSPDRGREQYFGPGTRLTVT.

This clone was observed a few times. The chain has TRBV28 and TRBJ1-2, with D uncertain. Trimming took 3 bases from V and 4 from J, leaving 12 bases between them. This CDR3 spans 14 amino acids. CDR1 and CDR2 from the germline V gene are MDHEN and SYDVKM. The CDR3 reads CASSFSAAGYGYTF. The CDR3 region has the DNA TGTGCCAGCAGTTTCTCGGCTGCCGGCTATGGCTACACCTTC.

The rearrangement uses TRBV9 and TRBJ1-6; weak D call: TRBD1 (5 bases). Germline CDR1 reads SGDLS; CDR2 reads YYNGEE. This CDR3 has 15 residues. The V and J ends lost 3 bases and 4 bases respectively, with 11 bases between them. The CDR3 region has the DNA TGTGCCAGCAGCGGCGACGGGGCTTATAATTCACCCCTCCACTTT. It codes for CASSGDGAYNSPLHF.

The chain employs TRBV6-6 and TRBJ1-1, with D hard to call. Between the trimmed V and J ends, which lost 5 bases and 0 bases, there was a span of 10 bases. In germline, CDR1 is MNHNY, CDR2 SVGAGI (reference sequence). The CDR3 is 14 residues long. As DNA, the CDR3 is TGTGCCAGCAGTCTCCCTTTCCTGAACACTGAAGCTTTCTTT. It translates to CASSLPFLNTEAFF.